These 20 T cell receptor beta chains originate from one sample sequenced in a study of Ad26.COV2.S vaccination and SARS-CoV-2 variants. Treatment indicated: around 19 received Ad26.COV2.S at low or high dose, single or two shots; roughly five received placebo; per-sample allocation not given. The investigators took samples on day 63 after the first vaccine or placebo injection. Clones were sequenced by immunoSEQ multiplex PCR, and TCRdb holds only the in-frame ones, with some missing. The data show around 340,000 clones, about 87% seen once. Here the sequenced sample was peripheral blood, taken in a trial of Ad26.COV2.S vaccine versus placebo. These receptors came from a person aged 18-65 years who received the Ad26.COV2.S COVID-19 vaccine or a placebo.

The chain is built from TRBV30 and TRBJ1-2, with D hard to call. The CDR3 runs 15 residues. The germline CDR1 and CDR2 sequences are GTSNPN and SVGIG (reference sequence). Trimming left V 2 bases short and J 3 bases short, with 16 bases between. The CDR3 DNA reads as TGTGCCTGGAGTCTACGGGTCTCCTGGGACTATGGCTACACCTTC. It encodes CAWSLRVSWDYGYTF.

V gene TRBV5-4 combines with J gene TRBJ2-3, with TRBD1 as a possible D gene (5 bases). This CDR3 region has 15 residues. The V and J ends lost 2 bases and 3 bases respectively, with 13 bases between them. The germline CDR1 and CDR2 sequences are SGHNT and YYREEE (reference sequence). The CDR3 sequence is CASSFSRVGTDTQYF. The CDR3 bases are TGTGCCAGCAGCTTTAGCAGGGTGGGAACAGATACGCAGTATTTT. The full variable domain, in which reference TRBV5-4 and TRBJ2-3 provide the parts outside the CDR3, is ETGVTQSPTHLIKTRGQQVTLRCSSQSGHNTVSWYQQALGQGPQFIFQYYREEENGRGNFPPRFSGLQFPNYSSELNVNALELDDSALYLCASSFSRVGTDTQYFGPGTRLTVL.

The V and J genes are TRBV29-1 and TRBJ1-1, with D perhaps TRBD1 (5 bases). V lost 5 bases to trimming and J lost 11 bases, with 15 bases between them. The CDR3 covers 11 residues. Germline CDR1 SQVTM, CDR2 ANQGSEA. The CDR3 DNA reads TGCAGCGTTTCGGGGCAGTCCCAGGCTTTCTTT. Its protein is CSVSGQSQAFF.

The gene calls are TRBV18 and TRBJ2-1; D unclear. The germline V and J ends were trimmed by 0 bases and 0 bases, with 9 bases remaining between them. CDR1 and CDR2 (germline): KGHSH, LQKENI. The CDR3 is made up of 16 amino acids. The CDR3 coding sequence is TGTGCCAGCTCACCACCGGGCCAGAGCTCCTACAATGAGCAGTTCTTC. It is translated as CASSPPGQSSYNEQFF.

There are many counts of this clone. The CDR3 sequence is CASSSGTGGLPSYEQYF. The CDR3 nucleotides are TGTGCCAGCAGCTCCGGGACAGGGGGCCTTCCCTCCTACGAGCAGTACTTC. The chain recombines TRBV7-3 with TRBJ2-7, with 12 bases aligning to TRBD1. The CDR3 sequence is 17 residues long. With 4 bases clipped from V and 0 bases from J, the junction kept 7 bases outside the gene matches. Germline V gene lookup returns CDR1 SGHTA and CDR2 FQGTGA.

V and J are TRBV20-1 and TRBJ1-2, with D unclear. This CDR3 spans 13 amino acids. V dropped 3 bases and J dropped 1 base, with 9 bases sitting between them. CDR1 is DFQATT, CDR2 SNEGSKA, per germline (reference sequence). The CDR3 spells CSASLDINYGYTF. CDR3 DNA: TGCAGTGCTAGTCTGGATATTAACTATGGCTACACCTTC.

The chain couples TRBV9 to TRBJ1-2; D unresolved. Trimming stripped 4 bases from V and 3 bases from J, with 16 bases between. Germline-derived CDR1 and CDR2 are SGDLS and YYNGEE. This CDR3 contains 15 residues. CDR3 loop: CASSPSGAPYYGYTF. As DNA, the CDR3 is TGTGCCAGCAGCCCATCAGGAGCCCCATACTATGGCTACACCTTC.

The chain combines TRBV9 with TRBJ2-5; TRBD2 agrees at 12 bases. CDR1 is SGDLS, CDR2 YYNGEE, per germline. V dropped 0 bases and J dropped 3; count of bases not matched to a gene: 0. This CDR3 is built from 15 residues. The CDR3 DNA is TGTGCCAGCAGCGTAGGGACTAGCGGGGAAGAGACCCAGTACTTC. Protein product: CASSVGTSGEETQYF.

This rearrangement joins TRBV25-1 to TRBJ2-5; 7 bases align to TRBD2. From germline, CDR1 is MGHDK and CDR2 SYGVNS. This CDR3 is 15 amino acids long. The J segment lost 2 bases and the V segment lost 5 bases, leaving 8 bases of the junction unmatched. The CDR3 sequence is CASSRWGGNQETQYF. The DNA of the CDR3 is TGTGCCAGCAGTAGATGGGGGGGAAATCAAGAGACCCAGTACTTC.

This chain uses TRBV7-9 with TRBJ2-1, with D unresolved. V was cut by 0 bases and J by 2 bases, with 11 bases left in between. Per germline, CDR1 SEHNR and CDR2 FQNEAQ (reference sequence). The CDR3 extends over 16 amino acids. CDR3 sequence (DNA): TGTGCCAGCAGCTTAGCCCGGCCCGATACCTACAATGAGCAGTTCTTC. Its translation is CASSLARPDTYNEQFF. Combining the CDR3 with reference TRBV7-9 and TRBJ2-1 gives the whole variable domain DTGVSQNPRHKITKRGQNVTFRCDPISEHNRLYWYRQTLGQGPEFLTYFQNEAQLEKSRLLSDRFSAERPKGSFSTLEIQRTEQGDSAMYLCASSLARPDTYNEQFFGPGTRLTVL.

Concerning this clone: At one boundary the junction diverges from the germline segment, which might be a read error. The chain is built from TRBV7-7 and TRBJ2-7, with D perhaps matching TRBD1 (5 bases). The length of the CDR3 is 15 residues. CDR1 is SSHAT, CDR2 FNYEAQ, per germline (reference sequence). In DNA, the CDR3 is TGTGCTAGCAGCTTAGTAGCAGGGTCCGCCTACGAGCAGTACTTC. Translation: CASSLVAGSAYEQYF.

The V and J genes are TRBV9 and TRBJ2-5; the match to TRBD2 covers 7 bases. V trimming: 2 bases; J trimming: 4 bases; junction bases outside the gene matches: 14. The germline V gene has CDR1 SGDLS and CDR2 YYNGEE. The CDR3 is 17 amino acids. The chain's CDR3 is CASSVHPQGPGGETQYF. DNA of the CDR3: TGTGCCAGCAGCGTGCATCCCCAGGGACCGGGGGGAGAGACCCAGTACTTC.

The chain is built from TRBV6-2 or TRBV6-3 and TRBJ1-4; D unclear. CDR3 length: 14 amino acids. Per germline, CDR1 MNHEY and CDR2 SVGEGT. V was pared by 0 bases and J by 2 bases, with 4 bases between. CDR3 nucleotides: TGTGCCAGCAGTTACTCGCGGACTAATGAAAAACTGTTTTTT. Translating it yields CASSYSRTNEKLFF.

In its sample, this clone was seen a few times. The chain joins TRBV27 to TRBJ1-2, with 8 bases identical to TRBD1. This CDR3 has 14 residues. With V trimmed by 2 bases and J by 4 bases, 3 bases remained unmatched. From germline, CDR1 is MNHEY and CDR2 SMNVEV (reference sequence). This CDR3 is CASSLNRGTYGYTF. CDR3 nucleotides: TGTGCCAGCAGTTTAAACAGGGGGACCTATGGCTACACCTTC.

The rearrangement uses TRBV7-2 and TRBJ2-1; either TRBD1 or TRBD2 may supply D (5 bases each). This CDR3 contains 15 residues. Per germline, CDR1 SGHTA and CDR2 FQGNSA. V lost 0 bases to trimming and J lost 4 bases, with 10 bases between them. CDR3 in DNA: TGTGCCAGCAGCTTAGCTAGGGGACCTTACAATGAGCAGTTCTTC. Translating gives CASSLARGPYNEQFF.

This sequence joins TRBV19 and TRBJ2-7; D not certain. Germline lookup yields CDR1 LNHDA and CDR2 SQIVND (reference sequence). Trimming took 1 base from V and 7 from J, leaving 8 bases between them. There are 12 residues in the CDR3. This CDR3 is CASSIGPREQYF. CDR3 bases: TGTGCCAGTAGTATAGGCCCTAGGGAGCAGTACTTC.

V usage is TRBV24-1 and J usage is TRBJ1-2; the D is unclear. Germline CDR1 KGHDR, CDR2 SFDVKD. The CDR3 has 13 amino acids. V dropped 1 base and J dropped 7 bases, with 9 bases sitting between them. The CDR3 loop reads CATSDFSGRGYTF. CDR3 sequence (DNA): TGTGCCACCAGTGATTTTTCCGGCCGTGGCTACACCTTC.

V is TRBV15 and J is TRBJ1-2; D gene uncertain. Deletions cut 4 bases from V and 3 bases from J, with 15 bases between. This CDR3 is built from 15 residues. Germline values: CDR1 LNHNV, CDR2 YYDKDF (reference sequence). The CDR3 reads CATSTRASVHYGYTF. CDR3 coding DNA: TGTGCCACCAGCACAAGAGCCAGCGTACACTATGGCTACACCTTC.

This chain links TRBV15 with TRBJ2-2; tentative D call: TRBD1 (5 bases). The CDR3 contains 17 residues. Trimming cost V 0 bases and J 4 bases, with 15 bases left between them. CDR1 is LNHNV, CDR2 YYDKDF, per germline (reference sequence). The CDR3 DNA reads TGTGCCACCAGCAGAGATTCAGGGAACCCCGGCACCGGGGAGCTGTTTTTT. Translated: CATSRDSGNPGTGELFF.

This clone occurred once. The chain has TRBV28 and TRBJ1-4; 7 bases are a match to TRBD1. This CDR3 contains 14 residues. The ends lost 8 bases at V and 5 bases at J; junction bases unmatched: 8. Germline CDR1 reads MDHEN; CDR2 reads SYDVKM. CDR3 nucleotides: TGTGCCAGCCGGAAGACAGGGTCGAATGAAAAACTGTTTTTT. It encodes CASRKTGSNEKLFF.